Below are 12 T cell receptor beta chains sequenced from a single sample in a study of cytomegalovirus exposure and HLA in healthy donors. In the PCR, 60 Vbeta and 13 Jbeta primers were used. The protocol was immunoSEQ multiplex PCR, while the TCRdb copy is restricted to in-frame clones and leaves out a portion. The table shows roughly 78,000 clones, with 60% to 70% occurring only once. The sequenced material came from PBMCs. These receptors originate from a man in his thirties or forties in good health and CMV-seropositive.

CDR3 in DNA: TGTGCCAGCAGCTCCGCGAGGGGGAGGGGTGGCTACACCTTC. This gives the protein CASSSARGRGGYTF. The V gene is TRBV7-6, the J gene TRBJ1-2, with a possible D match to TRBD1 (6 bases). V lost 4 bases and J 7 bases, leaving 16 bases between the germline ends. Germline assignment: CDR1 SGHVS and CDR2 FNYEAQ. This CDR3 contains 14 residues.

The rearrangement uses TRBV28 and TRBJ1-1; TRBD1 aligns across 12 bases. CDR1 MDHEN and CDR2 SYDVKM come from the germline V gene. The CDR3 sequence is 18 residues long. Trimming took 2 bases from V and 4 from J; bases not matched to a gene: 11. The CDR3 spells CASSLPGTGGGGSTEAFF. The DNA for the CDR3 is TGTGCCAGCAGTTTACCCGGGACAGGGGGCGGAGGGAGCACTGAAGCTTTCTTT.

V gene TRBV14 combines with J gene TRBJ2-7; possible D gene TRBD2, 5 bases. This CDR3 is 13 amino acids long. V dropped 1 base and J dropped 7 bases, with 11 bases sitting between them. Germline V gene data show CDR1 as SGHDN and CDR2 as FVKESK. CDR3 sequence reads: CASSQGEFWEQYF. CDR3 DNA sequence: TGTGCCAGCAGCCAAGGGGAGTTTTGGGAGCAGTACTTC. The full variable domain, in which reference TRBV14 and TRBJ2-7 provide the parts outside the CDR3, is EAGVTQFPSHSVIEKGQTVTLRCDPISGHDNLYWYRRVMGKEIKFLLHFVKESKQDESGMPNNRFLAERTGGTYSTLKVQPAELEDSGVYFCASSQGEFWEQYFGPGTRLTVT.

V and J are TRBV4-2 and TRBJ2-1; TRBD2 aligns across 14 bases. CDR1 and CDR2 from the germline V gene are LGHNA and YNFKEQ. J was trimmed by 8 bases and V by 1 base; bases with no gene match: 7. The CDR3 covers 17 residues. DNA of the CDR3: TGTGCCAGCAGCCAAGGCGGGACTAGCGGGAGATCCTATGAGCAGTTCTTC. Its translation is CASSQGGTSGRSYEQFF.

V is TRBV4-3 and J is TRBJ2-1, with 12 positions matching TRBD2. CDR1 and CDR2 (germline): LGHNA, YSLEER. The CDR3 totals 17 residues. The junction had 6 bases not matched to a gene; V was cut back by 0 bases and J by 6 bases. The CDR3 DNA follows: TGCGCCAGCAGCCAAGATACTAGCGGGAGGCCCTTCAATGAGCAGTTCTTC. Its protein is CASSQDTSGRPFNEQFF.

This clone was counted between two and nine times. V and J are TRBV28 and TRBJ1-5; 9 bases fit TRBD1. There are 15 residues in the CDR3. Looked up from germline, CDR1 is MDHEN and CDR2 is SYDVKM. With 5 bases clipped from V and 4 bases from J, the junction kept 6 bases outside the gene matches. The CDR3 spells CASSPDRGWNQPQHF. The CDR3 DNA sequence: TGTGCCAGCAGTCCTGACAGGGGGTGGAATCAGCCCCAGCATTTT.

The gene calls are TRBV27 and TRBJ1-5; the D is unclear. The germline V gene encodes CDR1 MNHEY and CDR2 SMNVEV (reference sequence). The CDR3 spans 15 residues. V was cut by 0 bases and J by 5 bases, with 11 bases left in between. The CDR3 bases are TGTGCCAGCAGTTTATCATCGCGGAGGGATCAGCCCCAGCATTTT. It codes for CASSLSSRRDQPQHF.

In this sample, this clone turned up a few times. This sequence joins TRBV27 and TRBJ2-7; TRBD2 might be the D (5 bases). V lost 6 bases, J lost 0 bases, and 18 bases lay in between. Germline-derived CDR1 and CDR2 are MNHEY and SMNVEV (reference sequence). The CDR3 loop spans 16 amino acids. The CDR3 protein is CASRRFPGISSYEQYF. The CDR3 coding sequence is TGTGCCAGCAGAAGGTTCCCGGGAATTTCCTCCTACGAGCAGTACTTC.

V and J are TRBV4-3 and TRBJ2-1; 12 positions match TRBD2. CDR3 size: 15 residues. The trim removed 4 bases at V and 6 bases at J, leaving 4 bases unmatched. CDR1 is LGHNA and CDR2 is YSLEER in the germline V gene. This CDR3 reads CASSPTSGRGNEQFF. DNA for the CDR3: TGCGCCAGCAGCCCGACTAGCGGGAGAGGCAATGAGCAGTTCTTC.

This clone turned up a few times. The chain is built from TRBV6-1 and TRBJ1-4; TRBD1 is a possible D gene (6 bases). The V gene lost 0 bases and the J gene lost 2 bases, with 16 bases spanning the gap. The CDR3 extends over 18 amino acids. In germline, CDR1 is MNHNS, CDR2 SASEGT. The DNA of the CDR3 is TGTGCCAGCAGTGAAGCGGTCAGGGGATCGGCGACTAATGAAAAACTGTTTTTT. Translating gives CASSEAVRGSATNEKLFF.

The V and J genes are TRBV5-1 and TRBJ2-1, with 7 bases that match TRBD2. CDR3 length: 16 residues. Germline CDR1 and CDR2: SGHRS and YFSETQ. J was trimmed by 0 bases and V by 4 bases; bases with no gene match: 7. CDR3 nucleotide sequence: TGCGCCAGCAGCAGGGAGGGGATTAGCTCCTACAATGAGCAGTTCTTC. The encoded protein is CASSREGISSYNEQFF. Drawing the rest from reference TRBV5-1 and TRBJ2-1, the complete variable domain is KAGVTQTPRYLIKTRGQQVTLSCSPISGHRSVSWYQQTPGQGLQFLFEYFSETQRNKGNFPGRFSGRQFSNSRSEMNVSTLELGDSALYLCASSREGISSYNEQFFGPGTRLTVL.

This clone was found once. This chain uses TRBV28 with TRBJ2-5; D is unresolved. The CDR3 sequence is 14 residues long. From germline, CDR1 is MDHEN and CDR2 SYDVKM. V lost 5 bases to trimming and J lost 4 bases, with 14 bases between them. CDR3: CASSPYTVLETQYF. In DNA, the CDR3 is TGTGCCAGCAGTCCGTACACCGTCCTAGAGACCCAGTACTTC.